The clone carrying this T cell receptor (beta chain) was seen repeatedly, ten times or more. For TCRbeta, the library was prepared with unique molecular identifiers. TCRdb re-called the PCR reads through MiXCR, storing one row per CDR3 protein. The data contain 150,000 to 200,000 distinct CDR3 sequences, 6.5% to 7.5% of them seen just once; the ten biggest clones take up around 3%. The data are from a study of T-cell reconstitution after alpha-beta-depleted transplantation in children. The junction had 5 bases not matched to a gene; V was cut back by 4 bases and J by 2 bases. Germline values: CDR1 SGHRS, CDR2 YFSETQ. The CDR3 sequence is 15 residues long.

This sequence was found in a human donor who donated a stem cell graft to a child with Wiskott-Aldrich syndrome. The gene calls are TRBV5-1 and TRBJ2-7; 11 nucleotides match TRBD1. The sequencing here drew on PBMCs from the stem cell graft donor, taken from the stem cell graft. CDR3 sequence reads: CASSAGTGGPYEQYF. The CDR3 region has the DNA TGCGCCAGCAGCGCCGGGACAGGGGGGCCCTACGAGCAGTACTTC.